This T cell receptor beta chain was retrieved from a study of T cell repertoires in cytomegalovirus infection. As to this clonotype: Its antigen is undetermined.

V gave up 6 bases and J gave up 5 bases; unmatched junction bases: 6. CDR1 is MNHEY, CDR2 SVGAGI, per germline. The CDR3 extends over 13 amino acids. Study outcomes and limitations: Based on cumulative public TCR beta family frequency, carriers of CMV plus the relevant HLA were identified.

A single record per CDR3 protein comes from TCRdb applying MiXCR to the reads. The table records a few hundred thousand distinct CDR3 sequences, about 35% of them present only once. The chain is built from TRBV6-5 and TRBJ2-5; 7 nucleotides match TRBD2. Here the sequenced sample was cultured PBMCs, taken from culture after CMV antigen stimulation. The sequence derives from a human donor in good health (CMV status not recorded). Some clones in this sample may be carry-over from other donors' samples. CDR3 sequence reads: CASSRLAAETQYF. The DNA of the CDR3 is TGTGCCAGCAGCCGACTAGCTGCTGAGACCCAGTACTTC.